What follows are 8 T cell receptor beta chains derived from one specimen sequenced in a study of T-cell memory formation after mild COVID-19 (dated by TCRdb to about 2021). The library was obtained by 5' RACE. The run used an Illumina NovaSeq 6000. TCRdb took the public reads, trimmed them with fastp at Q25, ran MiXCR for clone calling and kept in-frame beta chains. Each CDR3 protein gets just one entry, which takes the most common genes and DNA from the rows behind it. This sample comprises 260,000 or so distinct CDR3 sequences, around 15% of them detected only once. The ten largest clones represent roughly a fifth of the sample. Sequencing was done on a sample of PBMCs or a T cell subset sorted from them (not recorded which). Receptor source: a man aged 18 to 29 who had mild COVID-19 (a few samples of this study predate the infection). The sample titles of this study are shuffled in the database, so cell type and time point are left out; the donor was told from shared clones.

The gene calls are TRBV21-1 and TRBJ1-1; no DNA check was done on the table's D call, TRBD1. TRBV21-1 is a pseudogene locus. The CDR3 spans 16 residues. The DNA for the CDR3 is TGTGCCAGCAGCAAACGGTCCAGGGGGGTGAACACTGAAGCTTTCTTT. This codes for CASSKRSRGVNTEAFF.

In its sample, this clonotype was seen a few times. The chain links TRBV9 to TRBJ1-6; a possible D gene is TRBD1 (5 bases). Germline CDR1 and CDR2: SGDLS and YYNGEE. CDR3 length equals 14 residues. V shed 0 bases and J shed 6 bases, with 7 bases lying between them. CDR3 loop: CASSVGQLNSPLHF. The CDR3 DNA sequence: TGTGCCAGCAGCGTAGGACAGCTTAATTCACCCCTCCACTTT.

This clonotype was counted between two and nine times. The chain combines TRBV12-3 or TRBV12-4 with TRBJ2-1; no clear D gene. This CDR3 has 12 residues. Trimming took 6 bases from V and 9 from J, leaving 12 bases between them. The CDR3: CASSPNTVEQFF. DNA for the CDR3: TGTGCCAGCAGCCCGAACACCGTTGAGCAGTTCTTC.

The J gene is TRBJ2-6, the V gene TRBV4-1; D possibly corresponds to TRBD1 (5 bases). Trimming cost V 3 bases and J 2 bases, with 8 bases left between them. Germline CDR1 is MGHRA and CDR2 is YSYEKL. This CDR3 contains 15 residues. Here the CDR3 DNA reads TGCGCCAGCAGCCACGGCAGGGCTGGGGCCAACGTCCTGACTTTC. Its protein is CASSHGRAGANVLTF.

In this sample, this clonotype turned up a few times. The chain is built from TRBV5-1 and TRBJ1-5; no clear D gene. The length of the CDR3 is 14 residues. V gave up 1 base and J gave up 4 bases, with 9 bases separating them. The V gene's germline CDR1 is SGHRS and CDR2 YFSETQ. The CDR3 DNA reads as TGCGCCAGCAGCTTGTATCCGGGGAATCAGCCCCAGCATTTT. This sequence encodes CASSLYPGNQPQHF.

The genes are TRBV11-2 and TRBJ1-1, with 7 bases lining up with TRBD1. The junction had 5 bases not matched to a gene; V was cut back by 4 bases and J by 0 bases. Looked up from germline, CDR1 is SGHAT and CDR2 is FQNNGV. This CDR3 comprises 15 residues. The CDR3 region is CASSSRGGMNTEAFF. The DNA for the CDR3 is TGTGCCAGCAGCTCCAGGGGGGGGATGAACACTGAAGCTTTCTTT.

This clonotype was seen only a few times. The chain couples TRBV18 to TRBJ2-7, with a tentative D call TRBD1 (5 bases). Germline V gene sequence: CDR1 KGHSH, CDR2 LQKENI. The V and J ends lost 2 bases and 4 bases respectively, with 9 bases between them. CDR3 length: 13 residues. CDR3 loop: CASSPGAEYEQYF. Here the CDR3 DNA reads TGTGCCAGCTCACCAGGGGCAGAGTACGAGCAGTACTTC.

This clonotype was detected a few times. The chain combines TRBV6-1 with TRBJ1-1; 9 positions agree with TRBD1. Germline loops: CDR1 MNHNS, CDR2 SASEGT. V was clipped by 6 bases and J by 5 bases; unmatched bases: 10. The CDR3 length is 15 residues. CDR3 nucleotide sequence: TGTGCCAGCAGCGGAAGAAGGACAGGGGAGACTGAAGCTTTCTTT. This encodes CASSGRRTGETEAFF.